These 14 T cell receptor beta chains came from one sample sequenced in a study of blood T cell repertoires in COVID-19. Sequencing used immunoSEQ multiplex PCR; TCRdb keeps in-frame clones, though not all of them. The sample contains about 380,000 clones, around 84% of which appear only once. Sequences were obtained from peripheral blood. These TCRs come from a human donor with acute or convalescent COVID-19. The donor label of this sample is uncertain.

The rearrangement links TRBV7-8 to TRBJ2-1; TRBD1 is a possible D gene (5 bases). Trimming took off 5 bases at V and 6 bases at J, with 23 bases between the two ends. The germline V gene encodes CDR1 SGHVS and CDR2 FQNEAQ. This CDR3 has 17 residues. The CDR3 DNA reads TGTGCCAGCAGCCTCTTCTCCACGACAGTGATTTTCAATGAGCAGTTCTTC. Translating it yields CASSLFSTTVIFNEQFF.

This clone was seen only a few times. The chain has TRBV5-8 and TRBJ2-1, with a possible D match to TRBD2 (6 bases). The germline V gene has CDR1 SGHTS and CDR2 YDEGEE. Trimming took 6 bases from V and 2 from J, leaving 9 bases between them. This CDR3 is built from 13 residues. The CDR3 spells CASTRLAYNEQFF. CDR3 coding DNA: TGTGCCAGCACCCGACTAGCCTACAATGAGCAGTTCTTC.

The chain joins TRBV27 to TRBJ2-3; 10 bases match TRBD2. The junction had 11 bases not matched to a gene; V was cut back by 5 bases and J by 0 bases. The CDR3 totals 18 residues. CDR1 and CDR2 from the germline V gene are MNHEY and SMNVEV (reference sequence). The CDR3 region is CASSPPFTGLASTDTQYF. CDR3 nucleotides: TGTGCCAGCAGTCCACCATTTACGGGACTAGCGAGCACAGATACGCAGTATTTT.

This clone was observed a single time. The chain links TRBV5-1 to TRBJ2-3; 8 bases agree with TRBD2. CDR1 SGHRS and CDR2 YFSETQ come from the germline V gene. Trimming took 1 base from V and 5 from J; bases not matched to a gene: 9. CDR3 length: 16 residues. The CDR3 protein is CASSLSPGGQGDTQYF. Written as DNA, the CDR3 is TGCGCCAGCAGCTTGAGCCCGGGGGGGCAGGGAGATACGCAGTATTTT.

The V call is TRBV27, the J call TRBJ1-5; D unclear. The CDR3 spans 11 residues. Germline V lookup: CDR1 MNHEY, CDR2 SMNVEV (reference sequence). The germline V and J ends were trimmed by 7 bases and 3 bases, with 4 bases remaining between them. CDR3 sequence (DNA): TGTGCCAGCACCTCCAATCAGCCCCAGCATTTT. Its translation is CASTSNQPQHF.

The chain carries TRBV7-6 and TRBJ2-1; 8 nucleotides align to TRBD2. V gave up 5 bases and J gave up 7 bases; unmatched junction bases: 10. Per germline, CDR1 SGHVS and CDR2 FNYEAQ. The CDR3 consists of 15 residues. CDR3 in DNA: TGTGCCAGCAGCCTCGGACTAGCAGGGGAGAATGAGCAGTTCTTC. Encoded protein: CASSLGLAGENEQFF.

The chain is built from TRBV5-1 and TRBJ1-1, with D possibly matching TRBD1 (5 bases). Germline V gives CDR1 SGHRS, CDR2 YFSETQ. CDR3 length equals 14 residues. V dropped 7 bases and J dropped 3 bases, with 16 bases sitting between them. CDR3 bases: TGCGCCAGCTCGGAGGGGCGCTTGTACACTGAAGCTTTCTTT. It specifies CASSEGRLYTEAFF. Drawing the rest from reference TRBV5-1 and TRBJ1-1, the complete variable domain is KAGVTQTPRYLIKTRGQQVTLSCSPISGHRSVSWYQQTPGQGLQFLFEYFSETQRNKGNFPGRFSGRQFSNSRSEMNVSTLELGDSALYLCASSEGRLYTEAFFGQGTRLTVV.

The CDR3 DNA follows: TGTGCCAGCAGCTCAAACAGGGGGCGAGAGACCCAGTACTTC. Translated, it gives CASSSNRGRETQYF. The V and J genes are TRBV7-8 and TRBJ2-5; 9 nucleotides line up with TRBD1. The CDR3 has 14 amino acids. CDR1 and CDR2 from the germline V gene are SGHVS and FQNEAQ. V shed 4 bases and J 4 bases; nucleotides not matched to a gene: 4.

This clone showed up just once. The chain couples TRBV9 to TRBJ1-1; 8 bases agree with TRBD1. This CDR3 contains 14 residues. Trimming at V came to 4 bases and at J to 3 bases, leaving 5 bases not matched to a gene. Germline values: CDR1 SGDLS, CDR2 YYNGEE. The CDR3 loop is CASSTNRGDTEAFF. CDR3 DNA: TGTGCCAGCAGCACAAACAGGGGGGACACTGAAGCTTTCTTT.

This clone was counted ten times or more. The chain links TRBV2 to TRBJ2-7; a weak D match, TRBD1 (6 bases). The V and J ends lost 1 base and 0 bases respectively, with 10 bases between them. Germline CDR1 reads SNHLY; CDR2 reads FYNNEI. This CDR3 is built from 15 residues. CDR3 nucleotide sequence: TGTGCCAGCAGTGAAGAGCAGGGGATCTCCTACGAGCAGTACTTC. This gives the protein CASSEEQGISYEQYF.

The chain couples TRBV15 to TRBJ1-4; D uncertain. CDR1 LNHNV and CDR2 YYDKDF come from the germline V gene (reference sequence). V lost 7 bases and J lost 4, with 13 bases in between. This CDR3 comprises 14 residues. CDR3: CATTRGTINEKLFF. The CDR3 nucleotides are TGTGCCACCACCCGAGGTACTATTAATGAAAAACTGTTTTTT.

In this sample, this clone turned up a few times. This sequence joins TRBV19 and TRBJ1-3; D is perhaps TRBD1 (5 bases). The CDR3 sequence is 17 residues long. V lost 6 bases and J 0 bases, leaving 18 bases between the germline ends. Germline CDR1 reads LNHDA; CDR2 reads SQIVND (reference sequence). As DNA, the CDR3 is TGTGCCAGTAGCAATAGGAGGGGTAACCGCTCTGGAAACACCATATATTTT. Its protein is CASSNRRGNRSGNTIYF.

V and J are TRBV13 and TRBJ1-3; 7 bases are a match to TRBD1. In germline, CDR1 is PRHDT, CDR2 FYEKMQ (reference sequence). This CDR3 contains 14 residues. The trim removed 5 bases at V and 2 bases at J, leaving 3 bases unmatched. The CDR3, as DNA: TGTGCCAGCAGCACGACAGGGACTGGAAACACCATATATTTT. Its protein is CASSTTGTGNTIYF.

This sequence joins TRBV14 and TRBJ1-1; 9 bases line up with TRBD1. Trimming cost V 6 bases and J 1 base; bases outside gene matches: 3. The length of the CDR3 is 14 residues. Germline CDR1 reads SGHDN; CDR2 reads FVKESK. CDR3 protein: CASSLTGGNTEAFF. CDR3 DNA: TGTGCCAGCAGTCTGACAGGGGGGAACACTGAAGCTTTCTTT.